The 9 T cell receptor beta chains given below trace back to one sample, sequenced in a study of blood T cell repertoires in COVID-19 (dated by TCRdb to 2018 to 2020). Receptors were amplified or captured by the immunoSEQ multiplex PCR assay. In its TCRdb copy, this immuneACCESS table keeps in-frame sequences only and misses some clones. Where compared with another copy, unresolved V genes explain less than half of these, and the others have no known cause. This sample gives fewer than 250,000 clones in total; around four fifths of them show up just once. Together, the top ten hold approximately 8% of the sample. Sample: peripheral blood. Source of these receptors: a woman aged 45-59 years with active or convalescent COVID-19.

The chain links TRBV2 to TRBJ1-2; D is uncertain. The length of the CDR3 is 13 residues. Germline V gene lookup returns CDR1 SNHLY and CDR2 FYNNEI. Between the trimmed V and J ends, which lost 6 bases and 2 bases, there was a span of 10 bases. As DNA, the CDR3 is TGTGCCAGCAGGGCGGAGGGAAACTATGGCTACACCTTC. Its protein is CASRAEGNYGYTF.

In this sample, this clone turned up once. V and J are TRBV7-3 and TRBJ1-2; possible D gene TRBD1, 6 bases. CDR1 is SGHTA, CDR2 FQGTGA, per germline. The length of the CDR3 is 13 residues. V was shortened by 5 bases and J by 3 bases, with 10 bases between the two germline ends. The CDR3 loop reads CASSPTGYYGYTF. Written as DNA, the CDR3 is TGTGCCAGCAGCCCCACAGGGTACTATGGCTACACCTTC.

This sequence joins TRBV5-6 and TRBJ1-2; D is possibly TRBD1 (5 bases). The CDR3 covers 14 residues. Germline CDR1 SGHDT, CDR2 YYEEEE. Trimming cost V 3 bases and J 8 bases, with 17 bases left between them. The CDR3: CASSSPWGDGGYTF. The CDR3 region has the DNA TGTGCCAGCAGCTCACCGTGGGGGGATGGAGGCTACACCTTC. The variable domain in full, completed from reference TRBV5-6 and TRBJ1-2, reads DAGVTQSPTHLIKTRGQQVTLRCSPKSGHDTVSWYQQALGQGPQFIFQYYEEEERQRGNFPDRFSGHQFPNYSSELNVNALLLGDSALYLCASSSPWGDGGYTFGSGTRLTVV.

The chain carries TRBV3-1 (or the pseudogene TRBV3-2) and TRBJ1-5, with D possibly matching TRBD1 (6 bases). V was pared by 0 bases and J by 7 bases, with 10 bases between. The germline CDR1 and CDR2 sequences are LGHDT and YNNKEL (reference sequence). This CDR3 spans 14 amino acids. The CDR3 DNA reads TGTGCCAGCAGCCAAGACAGGCAGGGGCAGCCCCAGCATTTT. Its translation: CASSQDRQGQPQHF.

The chain combines TRBV28 with TRBJ2-3, with 11 bases identical to TRBD2. V shed 3 bases, J shed 3 bases, and the junction held 5 bases outside the gene matches. The CDR3 runs 16 residues. Germline lookup yields CDR1 MDHEN and CDR2 SYDVKM. Here the CDR3 DNA reads TGTGCCAGCAGTTTTAGCGGGAGGGCCAATACAGATACGCAGTATTTT. This encodes CASSFSGRANTDTQYF.

The chain employs TRBV27 and TRBJ2-2, with 7 nucleotides matching TRBD2. This CDR3 has 16 residues. The junction had 11 bases not matched to a gene; V was cut back by 7 bases and J by 3 bases. Germline CDR1 MNHEY, CDR2 SMNVEV (reference sequence). CDR3 DNA: TGTGCCAGCAAGAAGTTAGGCGGGGGATACACCGGGGAGCTGTTTTTT. Translation gives CASKKLGGGYTGELFF.

The gene calls are TRBV2 and TRBJ2-4, with TRBD1 matching over 9 bases. The germline CDR1 and CDR2 sequences are SNHLY and FYNNEI. J gave up 9 bases and V 6 bases, and 15 bases lay outside the gene matches. The CDR3 is 16 residues long. The CDR3: CASRASGTGISGIQYF. The CDR3 nucleotides read TGTGCCAGCAGGGCCTCCGGGACAGGGATAAGCGGCATTCAGTACTTC.

The chain is built from TRBV3-1 (or the pseudogene TRBV3-2) and TRBJ2-1, with D possibly being TRBD2 (5 bases). Germline CDR1 and CDR2: LGHDT and YNNKEL (reference sequence). The CDR3 has 17 amino acids. V lost 4 bases and J lost 8, with 24 bases in between. The CDR3 protein is CASSRLPDPGSTHEQFF. As DNA, the CDR3 is TGTGCCAGCAGCCGACTCCCTGACCCGGGGTCGACACATGAGCAGTTCTTC.

This rearrangement joins TRBV10-1 to TRBJ2-1, with 7 positions matching TRBD2. The CDR3 consists of 12 residues. Trimming at V came to 8 bases and at J to 8 bases, leaving 6 bases not matched to a gene. The germline V gene encodes CDR1 WNHNN and CDR2 SYGVQD (reference sequence). This chain's CDR3 is CASRGGRDEQFF. DNA of the CDR3: TGCGCCAGCCGGGGCGGGAGAGATGAGCAGTTCTTC.